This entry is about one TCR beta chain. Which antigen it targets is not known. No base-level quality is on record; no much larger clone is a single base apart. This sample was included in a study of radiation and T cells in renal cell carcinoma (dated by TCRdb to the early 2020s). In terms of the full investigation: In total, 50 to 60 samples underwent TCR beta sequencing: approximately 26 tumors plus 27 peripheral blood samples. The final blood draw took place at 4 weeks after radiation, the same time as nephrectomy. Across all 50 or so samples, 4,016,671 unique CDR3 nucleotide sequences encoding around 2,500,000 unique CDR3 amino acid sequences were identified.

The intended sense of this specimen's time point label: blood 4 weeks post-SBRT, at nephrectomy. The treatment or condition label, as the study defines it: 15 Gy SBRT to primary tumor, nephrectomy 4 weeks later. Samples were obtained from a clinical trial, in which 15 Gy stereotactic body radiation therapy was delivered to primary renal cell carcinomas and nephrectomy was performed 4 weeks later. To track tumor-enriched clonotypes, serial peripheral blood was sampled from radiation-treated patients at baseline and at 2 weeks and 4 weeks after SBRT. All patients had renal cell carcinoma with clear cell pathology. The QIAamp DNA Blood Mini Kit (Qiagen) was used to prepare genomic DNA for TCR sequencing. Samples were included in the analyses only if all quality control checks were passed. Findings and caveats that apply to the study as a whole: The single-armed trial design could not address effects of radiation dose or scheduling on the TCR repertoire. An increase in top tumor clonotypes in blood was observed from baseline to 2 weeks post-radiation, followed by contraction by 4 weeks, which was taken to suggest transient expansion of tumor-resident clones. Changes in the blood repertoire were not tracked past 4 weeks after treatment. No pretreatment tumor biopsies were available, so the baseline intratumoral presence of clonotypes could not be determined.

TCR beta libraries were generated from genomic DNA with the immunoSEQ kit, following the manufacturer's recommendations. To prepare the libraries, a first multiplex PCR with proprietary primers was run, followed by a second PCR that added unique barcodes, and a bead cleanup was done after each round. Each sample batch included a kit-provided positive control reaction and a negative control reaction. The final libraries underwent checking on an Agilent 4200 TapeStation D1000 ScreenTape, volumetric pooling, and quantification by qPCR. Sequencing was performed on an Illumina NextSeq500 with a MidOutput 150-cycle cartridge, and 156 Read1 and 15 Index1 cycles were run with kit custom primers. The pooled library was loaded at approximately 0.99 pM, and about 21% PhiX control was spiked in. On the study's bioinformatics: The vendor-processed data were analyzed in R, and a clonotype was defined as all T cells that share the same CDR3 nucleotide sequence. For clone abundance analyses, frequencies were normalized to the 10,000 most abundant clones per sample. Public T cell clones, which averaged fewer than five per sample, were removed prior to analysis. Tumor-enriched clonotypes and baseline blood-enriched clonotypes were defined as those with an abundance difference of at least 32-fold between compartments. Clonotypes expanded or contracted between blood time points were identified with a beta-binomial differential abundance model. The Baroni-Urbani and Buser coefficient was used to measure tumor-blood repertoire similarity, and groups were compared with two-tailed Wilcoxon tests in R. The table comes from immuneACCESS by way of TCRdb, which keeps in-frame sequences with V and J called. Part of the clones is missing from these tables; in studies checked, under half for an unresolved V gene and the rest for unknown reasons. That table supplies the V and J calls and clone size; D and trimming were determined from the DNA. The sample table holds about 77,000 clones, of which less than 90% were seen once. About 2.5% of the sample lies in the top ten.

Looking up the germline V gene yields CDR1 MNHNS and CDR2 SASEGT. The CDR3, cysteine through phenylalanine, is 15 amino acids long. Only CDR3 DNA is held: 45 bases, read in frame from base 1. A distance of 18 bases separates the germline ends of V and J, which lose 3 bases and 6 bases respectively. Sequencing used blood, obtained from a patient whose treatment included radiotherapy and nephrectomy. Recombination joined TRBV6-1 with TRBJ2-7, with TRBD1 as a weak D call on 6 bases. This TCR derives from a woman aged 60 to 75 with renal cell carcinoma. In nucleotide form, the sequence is TGTGCCAGCAGTGATGGACAGTATAGATTTTCCGAGCAGTACTTC. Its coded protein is CASSDGQYRFSEQYF.